This T cell receptor (beta chain) was recorded in a study of response to subunit inactivated influenza vaccine. Notes on the study in general: Each seasonal influenza vaccination, the authors suggested, recruits few new T cells.

The length of the CDR3 is 11 residues. CDR1 is MNHNS, CDR2 SASEGT, per germline. The J segment lost 14 bases and the V segment lost 8 bases, leaving 8 bases of the junction unmatched. MiXCR was run by TCRdb on the RT-PCR reads, yielding one entry per CDR3 protein. This sample has hundreds of thousands of distinct CDR3 sequences, with about 14% found just once. Regarding this clonotype: What it binds is unknown.

The TCR sequence derives from a man aged 45-65 years who received an inactivated influenza vaccine. Sequenced material: PBMCs from blood, taken around 15 days before vaccination. V and J are TRBV6-1 and TRBJ1-4; 7 positions match TRBD1. CDR3 coding DNA: TGTGCCAGCTTCCAGGACAGGATCCTGTTTTTT. This translates into CASFQDRILFF.